The subject of this entry is one T cell receptor (beta chain). This clonotype was counted a few times. There is no known antigen for this receptor. Per-base qualities were not stored, and no clone one base away is much larger. This record belongs to a study of identical twins (dated by TCRdb to the mid-2010s). In the study overall: To test whether fetal clonotypes persist, this study deep-sequenced TCR alpha and beta repertoires from monozygotic twins, from unrelated adults of various ages, and from cord blood. To rule out contamination, the twin experiments were replicated at different times with different library preparation protocols. The investigation overall reported the following: Invariant T cells such as MAIT and iNKT could partly confound zero-insertion analyses, though diverse VJ usage argued against this for most clonotypes. In monozygotic twins, recombination models systematically underestimated out-of-frame TCR alpha sharing, but the models matched the sharing seen between unrelated individuals. Because the same donors could not be followed over many years, the conclusions relied on cross-sectional statistical analysis. In beta out-of-frame sequences, excess twin sharing was weaker, because having fewer shared sequences lowered the signal-to-noise ratio. Compared with coincidental sharing between unrelated individuals, out-of-frame TCR alpha sequences shared between twins had an excess of sequences with low generation probability. Abundant cord blood beta clonotypes carried fewer insertions; young adult naive repertoires showed a weaker similar trend, while memory repertoires showed none.

The CDR3 has 14 amino acids, counting the end cysteine and phenylalanine. Only the CDR3 region is kept as DNA, spanning 42 bases read in frame from base 1. Looking up the germline V gene (reference sequence) yields CDR1 DFQATT and CDR2 SNEGSKA. Trimming at the junction amounts to 0 bases on V and 6 bases on J, and the germline ends lie 14 bases apart. The method behind the library was 5' RACE. Data came from an Illumina HiSeq 2000. Template switching introduced a universal primer binding site; the final cDNA contained a unique molecular identifier, enabling accurate counting of TCR cDNA molecules. Specific primers in the conserved constant-segment region were used to synthesize first-strand cDNA for TCR alpha and beta chains. To control for contamination, each cDNA library was double barcoded with a SMART-Mk sample barcode plus Illumina barcodes. Two successive PCR steps introduced TruSeq adapter sequences along with Illumina sample barcodes. Sequencing of the TCR alpha and beta cDNA libraries was done on the Illumina HiSeq platform using custom primers. The authors' analysis ran thus. Unique molecular identifiers were extracted from raw reads with MiGEC, and CDR3 positions were determined with MiXCR. For each individual, recombination models were inferred using an EM algorithm with the repgenHMM and IGoR tools. The analysis of shared clonotypes was done with the tcR package in R, with sharing normalized by the product of cloneset sizes. To study raw recombination without the effects of thymic and clonal selection, out-of-frame nonproductive sequences were analyzed. TCRdb reworked the public reads: Q25 trimming with fastp, MiXCR clone assembly, productive beta chains retained. For every CDR3 protein sequence, its rows merge into one entry that carries the most common genes and DNA. The V and J calls were determined by TCRdb, not by the authors. Within this sample are 200,000 to 300,000 distinct CDR3 sequences, with roughly 7% of them counted one time only. Roughly 3.6% of the sample is in the top ten clones.

Every donor was a healthy Caucasian. The twin cohort consisted of three pairs of female monozygotic twins, all aged roughly 18 to 30 years. Miltenyi CD45RO+ enrichment and human naive T-cell isolation kits were used to isolate memory (CD45RO+) and naive T cells from PBMC. These records were also assigned to another study, of yellow fever vaccine responses in identical twins. The other study reports the following: According to the authors, the vaccine-induced T cell response in identical twins seemed to be partly convergent and partly specific to each individual. In identical twins, the study followed T cell clones that responded to the vaccine with precision.

The sequenced material came from memory (CD45RO+) T cells sorted from blood. Read against the paper, the sample's cell subset or site label means: CD45RO+ enriched T cells. This receptor was obtained from a woman between 18 and 29 years old in good health. This receptor chain uses TRBV20-1 and TRBJ1-1; too little of a D gene remains to name it. The base sequence is TGCAGTGCTAGAGATAGCGATCTTGGAGCTGAAGCTTTCTTT. This gives the protein CSARDSDLGAEAFF.